The 7 T cell receptor beta chains below all came from one sample that was sequenced in a study of blood T cell repertoires in COVID-19. The repertoire was sequenced with immunoSEQ multiplex PCR; TCRdb's copy has only in-frame clones and lacks some. The data hold about 180,000 clones, with approximately 85% observed a single time. The sequencing input was peripheral blood. The receptor source for this set is a man aged 60-69 years with acute or convalescent COVID-19.

This clone was found a few times. This chain connects TRBV19 to TRBJ2-7; D is perhaps TRBD1 (7 bases). Trimming cost V 6 bases and J 2 bases, with 11 bases left between them. The V gene's germline CDR1 is LNHDA and CDR2 SQIVND (reference sequence). This CDR3 has 13 amino acids. CDR3 sequence reads: CASSRGATYEQYF. As DNA, the CDR3 is TGTGCCAGTAGCAGGGGGGCTACCTACGAGCAGTACTTC. The full variable domain, with the rest looked up from reference TRBV19 and TRBJ2-7, is DGGITQSPKYLFRKEGQNVTLSCEQNLNHDAMYWYRQDPGQGLRLIYYSQIVNDFQKGDIAEGYSVSREKKESFPLTVTSAQKNPTAFYLCASSRGATYEQYFGPGTRLTVT.

This chain joins TRBV19 and TRBJ2-1, with TRBD2 matching over 8 bases. CDR3 size: 15 residues. Germline-derived CDR1 and CDR2 are LNHDA and SQIVND (reference sequence). Trimming at V came to 4 bases and at J to 9 bases, leaving 11 bases not matched to a gene. CDR3 in DNA: TGTGCCAGTAGTACCCGGACTAGCAGATTAGGTGAGCAGTTCTTC. Its protein product is CASSTRTSRLGEQFF.

The chain combines TRBV14 with TRBJ2-3; 7 bases are shared with TRBD1. V lost 1 base, J lost 0 bases, and 1 base stayed unmatched. CDR3 length: 15 residues. CDR1 SGHDN and CDR2 FVKESK come from the germline V gene. The CDR3 region is CASSQVTGSTDTQYF. The CDR3 region has the DNA TGTGCCAGCAGCCAAGTGACAGGGAGCACAGATACGCAGTATTTT.

The chain is built from TRBV7-2 and TRBJ2-1; weak D call: TRBD2 (6 bases). Between the trimmed V and J ends, which lost 0 bases and 0 bases, there was a span of 12 bases. Germline lookup yields CDR1 SGHTA and CDR2 FQGNSA. The CDR3 length is 17 residues. The CDR3 is CASSLAGGSSSYNEQFF. The CDR3 DNA follows: TGTGCCAGCAGCTTAGCGGGAGGCTCTAGCTCCTACAATGAGCAGTTCTTC. The full variable domain, completed using reference TRBV7-2 and TRBJ2-1, is GAGVSQSPSNKVTEKGKDVELRCDPISGHTALYWYRQSLGQGLEFLIYFQGNSAPDKSGLPSDRFSAERTGGSVSTLTIQRTQQEDSAVYLCASSLAGGSSSYNEQFFGPGTRLTVL.

The rearrangement uses TRBV7-9 and TRBJ2-7; TRBD2 aligns across 10 bases. CDR1 is SEHNR and CDR2 is FQNEAQ in the germline V gene (reference sequence). CDR3 length equals 17 residues. V trimming: 5 bases; J trimming: 3 bases; junction bases outside the gene matches: 13. DNA of the CDR3: TGTGCCAGCAGCCCGGCGGGTGGAGGACTAGCGGACTACGAGCAGTACTTC. The encoded protein is CASSPAGGGLADYEQYF.

V gene TRBV12-3 or TRBV12-4 combines with J gene TRBJ2-7, with D perhaps matching TRBD2 (6 bases). The CDR3 consists of 13 residues. V dropped 6 bases and J dropped 4 bases, with 13 bases sitting between them. The CDR3 nucleotides read TGTGCCAGCAGCCAGGAAGGGAGGTACGAGCAGTACTTC. This gives the protein CASSQEGRYEQYF.

The chain links TRBV7-2 to TRBJ1-2, with 7 bases aligning to TRBD1. V lost 1 base and J lost 6; bases outside the gene matches: 8. The CDR3 loop spans 15 amino acids. Germline loops: CDR1 SGHTA, CDR2 FQGNSA. CDR3 coding DNA: TGTGCCAGCAGCTTAGGTGCCCAACAGGGGAATGGCTACACCTTC. Its translation: CASSLGAQQGNGYTF.